The sequence of this T cell receptor beta chain was determined in a study of CD8 T cells in ankylosing spondylitis. General study findings and limits: CD8+ by phenotype, disease-linked clones were relatively rare in peripheral blood.

J gave up 4 bases and V 2 bases, and 10 bases lay outside the gene matches. The CDR3 loop spans 17 amino acids. Germline V gene sequence: CDR1 SGHRS, CDR2 YFSETQ. This clonotype was counted many times. No antigen is known for it. The authors made TCR beta libraries by quantitative 5'-RACE with molecular barcodes. MiXCR was run by TCRdb on the 5' RACE reads, yielding one entry per CDR3 protein. This sample has 130,000 or so distinct CDR3 sequences, with about an eighth found just once. The rearrangement uses TRBV5-1 and TRBJ2-1; TRBD2 agrees at 9 bases. What was sequenced was blood, either unsorted or a sorted T cell fraction (not recorded which). The TCR sequence derives from a female donor with ankylosing spondylitis or in good health (not recorded which). The CDR3 sequence is CASSLIFAGGPYNEQFF. The DNA of the CDR3 is TGCGCCAGCAGCTTAATTTTCGCGGGAGGGCCGTACAATGAGCAGTTCTTC.